The 12 T cell receptor beta chains below all came from one sample that was sequenced in a study of blood T cell repertoires in COVID-19. Sequenced by immunoSEQ multiplex PCR; TCRdb stores in-frame clones only, minus some. The repertoire holds about 43,000 clones, more than 75% seen once, with approximately 4% in the top ten. The sample taken for sequencing was peripheral blood. Receptors were obtained from a man between 40 and 49 years old with COVID-19, enrolled during active disease.

This clone was seen a single time. This rearrangement joins TRBV6-5 to TRBJ1-1; perhaps TRBD1 as D (5 bases). CDR3 length equals 13 residues. CDR1 and CDR2 from the germline V gene are MNHEY and SVGAGI. V was cut by 6 bases and J by 1 base, with 9 bases left in between. The CDR3, as DNA: TGTGCCAGCAGGACAGATAAGAACACTGAAGCTTTCTTT. This translates into CASRTDKNTEAFF.

This clone turned up a few times. The chain employs TRBV2 and TRBJ2-2, with TRBD2 matching over 7 bases. V shed 6 bases and J 6 bases; nucleotides not matched to a gene: 7. The CDR3 is made up of 14 amino acids. Germline V gene lookup returns CDR1 SNHLY and CDR2 FYNNEI. The CDR3 spells CASRVGGSPGELFF. The CDR3, as DNA: TGTGCCAGCAGAGTGGGAGGGTCCCCCGGGGAGCTGTTTTTT.

The chain links TRBV27 to TRBJ1-4; TRBD1 might be the D (6 bases). This CDR3 contains 14 residues. V lost 3 bases to trimming and J lost 3 bases, with 8 bases between them. In germline, CDR1 is MNHEY, CDR2 SMNVEV (reference sequence). The CDR3 protein is CASSFQGSNEKLFF. As DNA, the CDR3 is TGTGCCAGCAGTTTCCAGGGGTCTAATGAAAAACTGTTTTTT.

The chain links TRBV28 to TRBJ1-6; 8 nucleotides align to TRBD1. Germline CDR1 MDHEN, CDR2 SYDVKM. CDR3 size: 14 residues. V gave up 7 bases and J gave up 9 bases; unmatched junction bases: 8. The CDR3 DNA reads TGTGCCAGCAAACGACAGGGGCTCGCTTCACCCCTCCACTTT. Protein product: CASKRQGLASPLHF. Together with reference TRBV28 and TRBJ1-6, the CDR3 gives the full variable domain: DVKVTQSSRYLVKRTGEKVFLECVQDMDHENMFWYRQDPGLGLRLIYFSYDVKMKEKGDIPEGYSVSREKKERFSLILESASTNQTSMYLCASKRQGLASPLHFGNGTRLTVT.

This chain connects TRBV5-4 to TRBJ1-3; D uncertain. Germline CDR1 is SGHNT and CDR2 is YYREEE (reference sequence). V shed 4 bases and J shed 0 bases, with 8 bases lying between them. This CDR3 has 14 amino acids. The CDR3 loop reads CASSLTGSGNTIYF. The CDR3 bases are TGTGCCAGCAGCCTGACTGGCTCTGGAAACACCATATATTTT.

This clone counts as medium-sized. The chain uses TRBV14 and TRBJ2-7; 8 nucleotides agree with TRBD1. CDR1 is SGHDN, CDR2 FVKESK, per germline. Unmatched junction bases numbered 9, after V lost 3 bases and J lost 5 bases. The CDR3 is 15 residues long. The CDR3 DNA is TGTGCCAGCAGCCAGTGGGTCGGACAGGGCCACGAGCAGTACTTC. It translates to CASSQWVGQGHEQYF.

The chain links TRBV20-1 to TRBJ2-7; perhaps TRBD1 as D (5 bases). This CDR3 has 12 amino acids. Trimming stripped 4 bases from V and 0 bases from J, with 7 bases between. Germline CDR1 is DFQATT and CDR2 is SNEGSKA (reference sequence). The CDR3, as DNA: TGCAGTGCTACTGACAGCTCCTACGAGCAGTACTTC. Its protein is CSATDSSYEQYF.

V usage is TRBV19 and J usage is TRBJ2-5; TRBD2 is a possible D gene (6 bases). The germline CDR1 and CDR2 sequences are LNHDA and SQIVND (reference sequence). This CDR3 spans 14 amino acids. V lost 3 bases, J lost 5 bases, and 13 bases lay in between. The DNA of the CDR3 is TGTGCCAGTAGTATGGGGGGAGCAGGCGAGACCCAGTACTTC. Protein sequence: CASSMGGAGETQYF.

The rearrangement joins TRBV11-3 to TRBJ2-5; no clear D. Germline loops: CDR1 SGHNT, CDR2 YENEEA. CDR3 length: 14 residues. The V gene lost 6 bases and the J gene lost 3 bases, with 14 bases spanning the gap. CDR3 amino acids: CASRLRESEETQYF. The CDR3 region has the DNA TGTGCCAGCAGGCTACGAGAATCTGAAGAGACCCAGTACTTC.

Only a few counts were recorded for this clone. In DNA form, the CDR3 reads TGTGCCAGTAGTATTCGACAGGCCTTCAATCAGCCCCAGCATTTT. Protein: CASSIRQAFNQPQHF. The V and J genes are TRBV19 and TRBJ1-5, with D maybe TRBD1 (6 bases). Looked up from germline, CDR1 is LNHDA and CDR2 is SQIVND (reference sequence). This CDR3 region has 15 residues. The V gene lost 3 bases and the J gene lost 3 bases, with 12 bases spanning the gap.

The chain links TRBV10-3 to TRBJ2-5, with 15 positions matching TRBD2. CDR1 is ENHRY and CDR2 is SYGVKD in the germline V gene. There are 18 residues in the CDR3. The V and J ends lost 3 bases and 4 bases, in that order; junction bases with no gene match: 9. The CDR3 nucleotides are TGTGCCATCAGTGACGGACTAGCGGGGGGGCCGTTTCGAGAGACCCAGTACTTC. It specifies CAISDGLAGGPFRETQYF.

This rearrangement joins TRBV2 to TRBJ2-7; 9 bases agree with TRBD2. CDR3 length equals 18 residues. J lost 0 bases, V lost 1 base, and 10 bases had no gene match. The germline V gene encodes CDR1 SNHLY and CDR2 FYNNEI. CDR3 protein: CASSEEGASGMISYEQYF. The CDR3, as DNA: TGTGCCAGCAGTGAAGAGGGGGCTAGCGGGATGATCTCCTACGAGCAGTACTTC.